Listed here are 9 T cell receptor beta chains from one sample, sequenced in a study of memory CD4+ T cells and cytomegalovirus serostatus. The sort gate was single viable CD3+CD4+CD8-CD45RO+ cells for memory CD4+ T cells. The assay was immunoSEQ multiplex PCR, and TCRdb's table has in-frame clones only and misses some. The table has tens of thousands of clones, approximately 74% seen once. Sequencing was carried out using memory CD4+ T cells from blood. These receptors were obtained from an adult in good health and CMV-seropositive.

The chain couples TRBV4-3 to TRBJ2-5; 12 bases map to TRBD1. Germline lookup yields CDR1 LGHNA and CDR2 YSLEER. The length of the CDR3 is 16 residues. V shed 0 bases and J 5 bases; nucleotides not matched to a gene: 4. CDR3 sequence reads: CASSQEGQGAWETQYF. The CDR3 DNA follows: TGCGCCAGCAGCCAAGAGGGACAGGGGGCCTGGGAGACCCAGTACTTC.

The rearrangement joins TRBV4-2 to TRBJ2-1; 9 bases agree with TRBD2. After removal of 4 bases from V and 8 bases from J, the junction contained 12 bases not matched to a gene. CDR3 length: 16 amino acids. Germline assignment: CDR1 LGHNA and CDR2 YNFKEQ. The CDR3 is CASSLRRGGARDEQFF. The DNA for the CDR3 is TGTGCCAGCAGCCTCCGGCGCGGGGGGGCTCGGGATGAGCAGTTCTTC.

This clone was counted only a few times. This rearrangement joins TRBV7-9 to TRBJ1-1, with TRBD1 as a possible D gene (5 bases). Germline values: CDR1 SEHNR, CDR2 FQNEAQ (reference sequence). V was clipped by 5 bases and J by 0 bases, with 19 bases between them. This CDR3 region has 17 residues. CDR3 bases: TGTGCCAGCAGCCTTACAGGTTGGAGGGGTATGAACACTGAAGCTTTCTTT. This codes for CASSLTGWRGMNTEAFF.

The chain has TRBV5-1 and TRBJ2-5; D is unclear. The germline V gene encodes CDR1 SGHRS and CDR2 YFSETQ. The CDR3 has 12 residues. The V gene lost 5 bases and the J gene lost 5 bases, with 10 bases spanning the gap. The CDR3 reads CASSSQLETQYF. Here the CDR3 DNA reads TGCGCCAGCAGTTCCCAGTTGGAGACCCAGTACTTC.

The chain couples TRBV27 to TRBJ2-3, with a possible D match to TRBD2 (7 bases). The ends were cut back, 0 bases at V and 0 bases at J, with 13 bases in the middle. CDR3 length: 17 residues. Germline V gene lookup returns CDR1 MNHEY and CDR2 SMNVEV (reference sequence). In nucleotides, the CDR3 is TGTGCCAGCAGTTTATCCCGGGGGGCAGCTAGCACAGATACGCAGTATTTT. Translated: CASSLSRGAASTDTQYF.

This chain connects TRBV19 to TRBJ2-5, with 7 bases that match TRBD2. The CDR3 extends over 13 amino acids. The J segment lost 4 bases and the V segment lost 5 bases, leaving 4 bases of the junction unmatched. CDR1 and CDR2 (germline): LNHDA, SQIVND (reference sequence). CDR3 coding DNA: TGTGCCAGTAGTGATAGGACTAGAGAGACCCAGTACTTC. It codes for CASSDRTRETQYF.

This chain joins TRBV2 and TRBJ2-7; D is uncertain. Trimming pared 2 bases from V and 6 bases from J, leaving 14 bases between. Germline-derived CDR1 and CDR2 are SNHLY and FYNNEI. CDR3 length: 14 amino acids. CDR3 sequence: CASSEQLVTGEQYF. CDR3 sequence (DNA): TGTGCCAGCAGTGAACAGCTAGTCACCGGCGAGCAGTACTTC.

This clone was detected once. V gene TRBV5-1 combines with J gene TRBJ2-2; D tentatively reads TRBD1 or TRBD2 (7 bases each). Deletions cut 6 bases from V and 9 bases from J, with 21 bases between. The CDR3 spans 15 residues. Germline-derived CDR1 and CDR2 are SGHRS and YFSETQ. CDR3 loop: CASTSGGEHRWELFF. CDR3 DNA sequence: TGCGCCAGCACTTCAGGGGGGGAACACCGGTGGGAGCTGTTTTTT. Using reference TRBV5-1 and TRBJ2-2 for the parts outside the CDR3, the full variable domain is KAGVTQTPRYLIKTRGQQVTLSCSPISGHRSVSWYQQTPGQGLQFLFEYFSETQRNKGNFPGRFSGRQFSNSRSEMNVSTLELGDSALYLCASTSGGEHRWELFFGEGSRLTVL.

CDR3 nucleotide sequence: TGTGCCAGCAGCCTCGGGACTAGCTACTCCAATGAGCAGTTCTTC. It specifies CASSLGTSYSNEQFF. This rearrangement joins TRBV7-8 to TRBJ2-1, with 9 bases aligning to TRBD2. This CDR3 has 15 residues. With V trimmed by 5 bases and J by 6 bases, 8 bases remained unmatched. From germline, CDR1 is SGHVS and CDR2 FQNEAQ.